This section outlines one TCR beta chain sequence together with its context. Its antigen is unidentified. This record belongs to a study of cytomegalovirus exposure and HLA in healthy donors. General observations from the study: Some V segments (TRBV6-2 and TRBV6-3 among them) were excluded as indistinguishable. In an earlier analysis, about 87% or about 30%: the productive usage of most TCR beta V segments.

The PCR was carried out with 60 Vbeta primers and 13 Jbeta primers. TCRdb's copy holds only in-frame clones and misses some; the assay was immunoSEQ multiplex PCR. The sample consists of more than 150,000 clones, about 80% of them appearing once. The V end was cut by 4 bases, the J end by 7 bases, with 8 bases between. CDR1 and CDR2 (germline): MGHDK, SYGVNS. This CDR3 is 12 amino acids long. When sampled, the donors appeared nominally healthy, though they likely had unrecorded immune exposures. The source of this sequence is a man aged 18 to 29 in good health and CMV-seronegative. The V call is TRBV25-1, the J call TRBJ2-1; D may be TRBD2 (5 bases). The sequenced sample consisted of PBMCs. The CDR3 sequence is CASSGENNEQFF. CDR3 nucleotide sequence: TGTGCCAGCAGTGGGGAGAATAATGAGCAGTTCTTC.